Detailed here is one TCR beta chain. There are 12 residues in the CDR3. Germline CDR1 reads MNHEY; CDR2 reads SVGAGI. V was clipped by 8 bases and J by 7 bases, with 14 bases between them. Data came from immunoSEQ multiplex PCR; TCRdb stores just in-frame clones and leaves some out. The table lists about 97,000 clones, roughly 94% of them singletons. The source of the sample is a study of control samples from healthy donors and cancer patients. The source material was blood. This chain links TRBV6-5 with TRBJ1-2, with D possibly being TRBD1 (6 bases). The sequence came from a woman younger than 35 in good health. The CDR3 DNA reads TGTGCCAGCTGGGGGGGGCATTTTGGCTACACCTTC. This gives the protein CASWGGHFGYTF.